Each of the 8 T cell receptor beta chains below was sequenced from the same sample in a study of blood T cell repertoires in COVID-19. The method was immunoSEQ multiplex PCR; TCRdb's version includes in-frame clones alone and lacks a portion of them. The sample holds roughly 120,000 clones, around 84% seen once. The sequenced sample was peripheral blood. All receptors derive from a man aged 40-50 years with acute or convalescent COVID-19.

This clone has just a few counts. The rearrangement joins TRBV19 to TRBJ1-1; maybe TRBD1 (6 bases). This CDR3 spans 14 amino acids. Germline loops: CDR1 LNHDA, CDR2 SQIVND (reference sequence). V lost 4 bases and J lost 8, with 17 bases in between. Written as DNA, the CDR3 is TGTGCCAGTAGTACCCCGTCCGGACAGTCCGAAGCTTTCTTT. Translation: CASSTPSGQSEAFF.

The chain couples TRBV2 to TRBJ1-1, with a possible D match to TRBD1 (5 bases). Trimming left V 3 bases short and J 6 bases short, with 11 bases between. CDR3 length: 13 amino acids. CDR1 is SNHLY, CDR2 FYNNEI, per germline. The CDR3 nucleotides read TGTGCCAGCAGTGATGGGGCCGCCTCTGAAGCTTTCTTT. The encoded protein is CASSDGAASEAFF.

This clone is a singleton in its sample. The rearrangement joins TRBV2 to TRBJ2-3; 7 bases are a match to TRBD2. Germline trimming cut 5 bases from V and 1 base from J; bases unmatched to any gene: 6. CDR1 and CDR2 (germline): SNHLY, FYNNEI. CDR3 length equals 15 residues. Here the CDR3 DNA reads TGTGCCAGCAGTTTAGCGGGCCTGGGCACAGATACGCAGTATTTT. The encoded protein is CASSLAGLGTDTQYF.

This clone was detected many times. This sequence joins TRBV5-8 and TRBJ2-1; a weak D match, TRBD1 (6 bases). V gave up 1 base and J gave up 5 bases, with 10 bases separating them. This CDR3 has 14 amino acids. CDR1 and CDR2 from the germline V gene are SGHTS and YDEGEE. CDR3 region: CASSLTGGNNEQFF. CDR3 nucleotides: TGTGCCAGCAGCTTGACTGGGGGCAACAATGAGCAGTTCTTC.

The chain has TRBV27 and TRBJ2-6; 8 bases are a match to TRBD2. The V gene end was trimmed by 7 bases and the J gene end by 2 bases; junction bases not matched to a gene: 13. Per germline, CDR1 MNHEY and CDR2 SMNVEV (reference sequence). CDR3 length equals 18 residues. CDR3 residues: CASTPRAGGAPGANVLTF. The CDR3 bases are TGTGCCAGCACCCCGAGGGCGGGGGGCGCCCCTGGGGCCAACGTCCTGACTTTC. The whole variable domain, remainder taken from reference TRBV27 and TRBJ2-6, is EAQVTQNPRYLITVTGKKLTVTCSQNMNHEYMSWYRQDPGLGLRQIYYSMNVEVTDKGDVPEGYKVSRKEKRNFPLILESPSPNQTSLYFCASTPRAGGAPGANVLTFGAGSRLTVL.

The chain employs TRBV12-3 or TRBV12-4 and TRBJ2-3; D may be TRBD2 (5 bases). Trimming cost V 2 bases and J 7 bases, with 10 bases left between them. This CDR3 is built from 13 residues. CDR3 nucleotide sequence: TGTGCCAGCAGTTTACCAGCGGCACATACGCAGTATTTT. Its protein is CASSLPAAHTQYF.

There are a few counts of this clone. The chain has TRBV27 and TRBJ1-5; 7 nucleotides align to TRBD1. In germline, CDR1 is MNHEY, CDR2 SMNVEV (reference sequence). The CDR3 covers 16 residues. The V and J ends lost 5 bases and 5 bases, in that order; junction bases with no gene match: 12. The CDR3 reads CASSPRPGQPYQPQHF. Here the CDR3 DNA reads TGTGCCAGCAGTCCTCGACCGGGACAGCCTTATCAGCCCCAGCATTTT.

This chain uses TRBV6-1 with TRBJ2-7; D not certain. Germline-derived CDR1 and CDR2 are MNHNS and SASEGT. The CDR3 extends over 16 amino acids. The V and J ends lost 0 bases and 6 bases respectively, with 18 bases between them. The CDR3 DNA is TGTGCCAGCAGTGAAGCGCGAAGACTGTTTGTATTCGAGCAGTACTTC. Protein product: CASSEARRLFVFEQYF.